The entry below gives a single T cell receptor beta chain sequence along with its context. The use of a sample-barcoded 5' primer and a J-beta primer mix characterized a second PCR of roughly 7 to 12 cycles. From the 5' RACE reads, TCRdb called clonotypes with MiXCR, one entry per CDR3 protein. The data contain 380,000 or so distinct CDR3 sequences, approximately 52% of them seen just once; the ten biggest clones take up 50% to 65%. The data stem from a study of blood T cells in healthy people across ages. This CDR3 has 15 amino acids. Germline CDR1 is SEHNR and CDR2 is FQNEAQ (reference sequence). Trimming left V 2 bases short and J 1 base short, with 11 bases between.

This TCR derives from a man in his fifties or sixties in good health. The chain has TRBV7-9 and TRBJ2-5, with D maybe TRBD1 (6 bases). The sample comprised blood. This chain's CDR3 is CASSLPTGFQETQYF. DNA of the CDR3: TGTGCCAGCAGCTTACCTACAGGGTTCCAAGAGACCCAGTACTTC.